This T cell receptor (beta chain) comes out of a study of T cell clonotyping in hematopoietic cell transplantation (dated by TCRdb to about 2021). Some background on the complete study: A total of approximately 130 blood samples were gathered in the study from 30 to 35 consecutive transplant recipients along with their related donors. Recruitment of patients ran from 2015 to early 2017, and follow-up continued until September 2020 or until death. General study outcomes and caveats: Broader posttransplant TCR repertoire diversity was predicted by donor and pretransplant recipient Inverse Simpson Index values. Overlap with donor repertoires was found for only a small fraction of recipient repertoires, with over 95% found to appear de novo at the given depth. The sample size was limited and the cells went unsorted, which meant the CD4 and CD8 repertoire contributions could not be told apart. Recipient TCR diversity fell after transplant, with pathologically expanded clonotypes rising progressively from day 30 to day 180.

In its sample, this clone was seen once. It lacks a known antigen. Within one base of it there is no much larger clone, and no base qualities were kept. The label giving this sample's time point can be read as: 180 days after allo-HCT. Blood from recipients was drawn roughly 28 days before transplant, then again at days 30, 100 and 180 after transplant. Using Nuclei Lysis Solution, genomic DNA was extracted from unfractionated peripheral blood mononuclear cells that were either fresh or cryopreserved. TCR beta CDR3 regions were amplified from genomic DNA with the immunoSEQ assay, a bias-controlled multiplex PCR using V- and J-specific primers. In a second PCR step, a proprietary barcode and Illumina adapter sequences were attached to the CDR3 amplicons. CDR3 libraries were sequenced on an Illumina MiSeq instrument. Regarding the original processing steps: Export and quality control were done with immunoSEQ Analyzer 3.0, while downstream analyses used R Bioconductor and Immunarch. Repertoire metrics were calculated using only productive rearrangements within the normalized downsampled data set. Clonotypes larger than 5 templates in the normalized cohort were defined as pathologically expanded. The Inverse Simpson Index was used to measure repertoire diversity. The non-normalized data set was used for CMV-specificity analyses so that all clonotypes could be captured. TCRdb carries this immuneACCESS record with in-frame sequences only. Its versions omit some clonotypes, under half of them owing to an unresolved V gene in the studies checked, with the rest unexplained. Clone size and V and J calls were adopted from that table, with D and trimming inferred from the DNA. The sample data list under 9,500 clones, and less than 90% of these were observed just once. Approximately 35% of the sample is taken by the ten largest.

This material consisted of PBMCs, taken 180 days after allogeneic stem cell transplant. The sequence was obtained from a human patient who had an allogeneic stem cell transplant, so the T cells may come from the graft donor. The donor label of this sample is uncertain. Some clones in this sample may be carry-over from other donors' samples.

The DNA reads as follows: TGTGCCAGCACCCTAACTACAGGGATGAACACTGAAGCTTTCTTT. Its coded protein is CASTLTTGMNTEAFF. The rearranged segments are TRBV4-2 and TRBJ1-1, with a tentative D gene TRBD1 over 6 matching bases. CDR1 and CDR2 are read off the germline V gene as LGHNA and YNFKEQ. Spanning cysteine to phenylalanine, the CDR3 consists of 15 amino acids. Left in the record is the CDR3 DNA by itself, 45 bases read in frame from the first base. The junction shows trimming of 7 bases on V and 0 bases on J, plus 15 bases between the germline ends.